This TCR beta chain was sequenced for a study of CD8 T cells in Susac syndrome. With random hexamers, reverse transcription was performed on about 0.45 to 1 ug of RNA. TCRdb re-derived calls from the immunoSEQ multiplex PCR reads in MiXCR, one entry per CDR3 protein. The sample consists of fewer than 200,000 distinct CDR3 sequences, about 91% of them appearing once. The CDR3 sequence is 16 residues long. With V trimmed by 2 bases and J by 2 bases, 8 bases remained unmatched. The germline V gene encodes CDR1 SGDLS and CDR2 YYNGEE. CD8+ and CD4+ blood T cells underwent TCR beta sequencing. This clonotype was detected a few times.

The receptor comes from a human donor with Susac syndrome. The rearrangement links TRBV9 to TRBJ2-7, with 9 bases fitting TRBD2. The specimen was CD4+ T cells from PBMCs. For the CDR3, the DNA is TGTGCCAGCAGCGTTCATAGCGGGGGAGTGCCCTACGAGCAGTACTTC. It specifies CASSVHSGGVPYEQYF.